The next 20 T cell receptor beta chains were all read from a single sample in a study of T cell responses to AZD1222 COVID-19 vaccine. This table comes from immunoSEQ multiplex PCR, and its TCRdb copy is limited to in-frame clones, with some not included. This sample carries 80,000 or so clones, nearly 90% of them seen once, and the ten largest clones take approximately 5.4%. This material consisted of peripheral blood, taken on day 0 of MenACWY control vaccination. These receptors came from an adult in good health.

This chain links TRBV7-9 with TRBJ1-1, with D possibly TRBD1 on 5 matching bases. Per the germline V gene, CDR1 is SEHNR and CDR2 is FQNEAQ (reference sequence). This CDR3 has 15 amino acids. V lost 0 bases, J lost 2 bases, and 10 bases lay in between. The CDR3 DNA reads TGTGCCAGCAGCTTAGCTGGGACTTTTAACACTGAAGCTTTCTTT. Protein: CASSLAGTFNTEAFF. The full variable domain, rest sourced from reference TRBV7-9 and TRBJ1-1, is DTGVSQNPRHKITKRGQNVTFRCDPISEHNRLYWYRQTLGQGPEFLTYFQNEAQLEKSRLLSDRFSAERPKGSFSTLEIQRTEQGDSAMYLCASSLAGTFNTEAFFGQGTRLTVV.

This clone has just one count. This chain links TRBV9 with TRBJ1-2, with 7 positions matching TRBD1. Trimming removed 4 bases from V and 12 bases from J; junction bases left unmatched: 12. The CDR3 is 13 residues long. Germline V gives CDR1 SGDLS, CDR2 YYNGEE. CDR3 amino acids: CASSPRSDRVDTF. The DNA for the CDR3 is TGTGCCAGCAGCCCGCGGAGTGACAGGGTAGACACCTTC.

The chain couples TRBV6-6 to TRBJ2-6; perhaps TRBD1 as D (5 bases). In germline, CDR1 is MNHNY, CDR2 SVGAGI (reference sequence). V lost 8 bases, J lost 0 bases, and 11 bases lay in between. The CDR3 length is 15 residues. The CDR3 loop is CASGTTVSGANVLTF. Here the CDR3 DNA reads TGTGCCAGCGGTACGACAGTCTCTGGGGCCAACGTCCTGACTTTC.

The V call is TRBV7-2, the J call TRBJ1-4, with D hard to call. Germline V gene data show CDR1 as SGHTA and CDR2 as FQGNSA. Trimming took off 2 bases at V and 1 base at J, with 8 bases between the two ends. The CDR3 sequence is 15 residues long. CDR3 sequence (DNA): TGTGCCAGCAGCTTAATCGGCAGAACTAATGAAAAACTGTTTTTT. Its translation is CASSLIGRTNEKLFF.

The chain joins TRBV21-1 to TRBJ2-1; no check of the table's D call, TRBD2, against the DNA was made. TRBV21-1 is classified as a pseudogene. The CDR3 consists of 16 residues. Here the CDR3 DNA reads TGTGCCAGCAGCCCCGGGAGGGAATACTCCTACAATGAGCAGTTCTTC. It specifies CASSPGREYSYNEQFF.

This clone was counted a few times. The V and J genes are TRBV29-1 and TRBJ1-2; D is undetermined. Per germline, CDR1 SQVTM and CDR2 ANQGSEA. The V and J ends lost 5 bases and 4 bases respectively, with 8 bases between them. CDR3 length equals 11 residues. CDR3 amino acids: CSVFTSYGYTF. The DNA of the CDR3 is TGCAGCGTTTTCACGTCCTATGGCTACACCTTC.

The V call is TRBV9, the J call TRBJ2-2; unclear D gene. This CDR3 contains 15 residues. Germline V lookup: CDR1 SGDLS, CDR2 YYNGEE. V was pared by 4 bases and J by 6 bases, with 16 bases between. CDR3 region: CASSLDWGLAGELFF. The DNA of the CDR3 is TGTGCCAGCAGCCTCGATTGGGGTCTGGCCGGGGAGCTGTTTTTT.

The chain couples TRBV11-1 to TRBJ1-5; D is unclear. V was cut by 5 bases and J by 5 bases, with 10 bases left in between. Germline CDR1 and CDR2: SGHAT and FQDESV (reference sequence). The CDR3 has 13 residues. CDR3 residues: CASSIWTDQPQHF. Written as DNA, the CDR3 is TGTGCCAGCAGCATCTGGACCGATCAGCCCCAGCATTTT.

This chain uses TRBV6-2 or TRBV6-3 with TRBJ1-1; TRBD1 aligns across 7 bases. Germline lookup yields CDR1 MNHEY and CDR2 SVGEGT. The CDR3 extends over 15 amino acids. V lost 4 bases and J lost 1; bases outside the gene matches: 6. CDR3 DNA: TGTGCCAGCAGTTCCCCCCGGACAGGGAACACTGAAGCTTTCTTT. Amino acid sequence: CASSSPRTGNTEAFF.

The gene calls are TRBV5-5 and TRBJ1-4; 7 bases map to TRBD1. J lost 3 bases, V lost 4 bases, and 6 bases had no gene match. This CDR3 spans 15 amino acids. CDR1 is SGHKS and CDR2 is YYEKEE in the germline V gene (reference sequence). This CDR3 reads CASSLGTVANEKLFF. In DNA, the CDR3 is TGTGCCAGCAGCCTCGGGACAGTTGCTAATGAAAAACTGTTTTTT.

The chain uses TRBV27 and TRBJ1-1, with D unclear. V was cut by 1 base and J by 5 bases, with 11 bases left in between. The CDR3 has 14 residues. Germline CDR1 MNHEY, CDR2 SMNVEV (reference sequence). CDR3 in DNA: TGTGCCAGCAGTTTATTTCCAGGTTATACTGAAGCTTTCTTT. This encodes CASSLFPGYTEAFF.

This clone was observed a handful of times. This chain joins TRBV4-1 and TRBJ1-5, with D perhaps TRBD1 (5 bases). V lost 4 bases and J lost 7, with 14 bases in between. Germline V gene data show CDR1 as MGHRA and CDR2 as YSYEKL. The CDR3 loop spans 14 amino acids. CDR3 nucleotide sequence: TGCGCCAGCAGCCTGGGGGGGGTCGGCCAGCCCCAGCATTTT. Protein: CASSLGGVGQPQHF.

J is TRBJ2-7 and V is TRBV6-5; TRBD2 might be the D (5 bases). This CDR3 is built from 11 residues. Trimming stripped 6 bases from V and 3 bases from J, with 6 bases between. Germline-derived CDR1 and CDR2 are MNHEY and SVGAGI. CDR3 DNA: TGTGCCAGCAGAGGGAGCTACGAGCAGTACTTC. Protein product: CASRGSYEQYF.

J is TRBJ2-2 and V is TRBV7-6; D ambiguous. The CDR3 length is 15 residues. Germline V gene data show CDR1 as SGHVS and CDR2 as FNYEAQ. V lost 4 bases, J lost 0 bases, and 9 bases lay in between. The DNA for the CDR3 is TGTGCCAGCAGCTCCCCTCGCCCGAACACCGGGGAGCTGTTTTTT. This gives the protein CASSSPRPNTGELFF.

This clone was detected once. The rearrangement joins TRBV27 to TRBJ1-1; 8 nucleotides align to TRBD1. The CDR3 sequence is 18 residues long. The germline V gene encodes CDR1 MNHEY and CDR2 SMNVEV (reference sequence). Losses at the gene ends were 6 bases for V and 3 bases for J; bases not matched to a gene: 18. The CDR3, as DNA: TGTGCCAGCAGCCGTGCCAGGGGGCGCGTAGGGGAGGACACTGAAGCTTTCTTT. It is translated as CASSRARGRVGEDTEAFF.

The chain links TRBV7-3 to TRBJ1-1; no clear D. V was trimmed by 7 bases and J by 0 bases, leaving 9 bases between them. Germline V lookup: CDR1 SGHTA, CDR2 FQGTGA. This CDR3 comprises 13 residues. CDR3 bases: TGTGCCAGCAAGTTGTCCATGAACACTGAAGCTTTCTTT. This gives the protein CASKLSMNTEAFF.

V gene TRBV7-8 combines with J gene TRBJ1-1; D ambiguous. Germline CDR1 reads SGHVS; CDR2 reads FQNEAQ. With 1 base removed from V and 1 base from J, the gap between germline ends came to 7 bases. The CDR3 is 14 residues long. The CDR3 nucleotides read TGTGCCAGCAGCTTAGGGTCATCGAACACTGAAGCTTTCTTT. Protein sequence: CASSLGSSNTEAFF. The complete variable domain, with remaining parts taken from reference TRBV7-8 and TRBJ1-1, reads GAGVSQSPRYKVAKRGQDVALRCDPISGHVSLFWYQQALGQGPEFLTYFQNEAQLDKSGLPSDRFFAERPEGSVSTLKIQRTQQEDSAVYLCASSLGSSNTEAFFGQGTRLTVV.

This rearrangement joins TRBV12-3 or TRBV12-4 to TRBJ1-2; D gene unclear. V lost 6 bases and J lost 7, with 15 bases in between. This CDR3 has 13 residues. This chain's CDR3 is CASSPTLRTGYTF. The CDR3, as DNA: TGTGCCAGCAGCCCCACCCTTAGAACTGGCTACACCTTC.

The chain employs TRBV4-1 and TRBJ2-7; TRBD1 matches 7 bases. CDR3 length: 16 amino acids. Per germline, CDR1 MGHRA and CDR2 YSYEKL. With V trimmed by 1 base and J by 3 bases, 9 bases remained unmatched. The DNA for the CDR3 is TGCGCCAGCAGCCAAGGAACCGGGACAGCTTACTACGAGCAGTACTTC. It yields the protein CASSQGTGTAYYEQYF.

The chain combines TRBV12-3 or TRBV12-4 with TRBJ1-1; D call uncertain. Trimming removed 2 bases at V and 7 bases at J, with 8 bases between. The CDR3 contains 12 residues. CDR3 protein: CASSLYQLEAFF. The CDR3 DNA sequence: TGTGCCAGCAGTTTATACCAACTTGAAGCTTTCTTT.